Listed below are T cell receptor beta chains from one sample, sequenced in a study of blood T cell repertoires in COVID-19. Generated by immunoSEQ multiplex PCR, the TCRdb table keeps only in-frame clones and is missing some. This table has a few hundred thousand clones, more than 80% appearing once. The sequencing sample was made of PBMCs or T cells enriched from blood (not recorded which). The receptors originated from a woman younger than 30 who had recovered from COVID-19. Both conserved end residues are part of each CDR3. Each record gives: V gene, clone size, D gene, J gene, CDR3 protein, CDR3 DNA. The D gene is left open where the match is weak. Clone size, where shown, is once, few, many, or a class for clones that have expanded.

>TRBV6-1|.|.|TRBJ2-5
CASSEWVSRGGVVETQYF
TGTGCCAGCAGTGAATGGGTCTCTCGCGGGGGCGTCGTAGAGACCCAGTACTTC
>TRBV27|.|.|TRBJ2-7
CASRLYSGTYEQYF
TGTGCCAGCAGACTGTATAGCGGAACCTACGAGCAGTACTTC
>TRBV19|.|.|TRBJ1-1
CASSPVGGMGTEAFF
TGTGCCAGTTCCCCCGTGGGGGGAATGGGAACTGAAGCTTTCTTT
>TRBV5-1|.|TRBD2|TRBJ2-3
CASSLEASGGGTQYF
TGCGCCAGCAGCTTGGAGGCTAGCGGGGGTGGTACGCAGTATTTT
>TRBV7-7|.|.|TRBJ1-4
CAVLPLHGEPHTTNEKLFF
TGTGCCGTACTACCCCTACACGGCGAACCCCACACAACTAATGAAAAACTGTTTTTT
>TRBV23-1|.|.|TRBJ2-7
CASSQSPMIFLGGEQYF
TGCGCCAGCAGTCAATCGCCTATGATTTTTTTGGGAGGCGAGCAGTACTTC
>TRBV6-5|.|TRBD1|TRBJ1-1
CASSRQGYDTEAFF
TGTGCCAGCAGTAGACAGGGTTACGACACTGAAGCTTTCTTT
>TRBV5-1|once|.|TRBJ1-1
CASSFFPQGQGGTEAFF
TGCGCCAGCAGCTTCTTCCCCCAAGGCCAGGGAGGGACTGAAGCTTTCTTT
>TRBV28|.|.|TRBJ1-2
CASSLPTGLNYGYTF
TGTGCCAGCAGTCTCCCGACAGGCCTTAACTATGGCTACACCTTC
>TRBV5-1|.|TRBD2|TRBJ2-1
CASSLTLAGGHYNEQFF
TGCGCCAGCAGCTTGACACTAGCGGGGGGCCATTACAATGAGCAGTTCTTC
>TRBV7-6|.|.|TRBJ1-6
CASSPRTGNSSPLHF
TGTGCCAGCAGCCCAAGAACAGGGAATTCTTCACCCCTCCACTTT
>TRBV15|few|.|TRBJ1-6
CATSRGLEGNNSPLHF
TGTGCCACCAGCAGGGGTCTGGAGGGGAATAATTCACCCCTCCACTTT
>TRBV28|few|.|TRBJ2-1
CASSLARTYNEQFF
TGTGCCAGCAGTTTAGCCCGGACATACAATGAGCAGTTCTTC
>TRBV11-2|.|.|TRBJ1-2
CASSFHGGFYGYTF
TGTGCCAGCAGCTTCCATGGGGGCTTCTATGGCTACACCTTC
>TRBV5-6|.|TRBD1|TRBJ1-1
CASSYRGLRMNTEAFF
TGTGCCAGCAGCTACAGGGGTCTACGTATGAACACTGAAGCTTTCTTT
>TRBV4-1|.|.|TRBJ2-5
CASSQEGVQETQYF
TGCGCCAGCAGCCAAGAGGGAGTTCAAGAGACCCAGTACTTC
>TRBV7-9|few|TRBD1|TRBJ2-7
CASSRDRGLIYEQYF
TGTGCCAGCAGCCGGGACAGGGGGCTGATCTACGAGCAGTACTTC
>TRBV7-9|.|TRBD2|TRBJ2-1
CASSPRTSVGSEQFF
TGTGCCAGCAGCCCCCGGACTAGCGTAGGAAGTGAGCAGTTCTTC
>TRBV4-1|.|TRBD2|TRBJ2-7
CAKFSGSTYEQYF
TGCGCCAAGTTTAGCGGGTCGACCTACGAGCAGTACTTC
>TRBV5-6|.|TRBD1|TRBJ1-1
CASTRTGGMNTEAFF
TGTGCCAGCACCCGGACAGGGGGGATGAACACTGAAGCTTTCTTT
>TRBV27|few|.|TRBJ1-1
CASSAWAATEAFF
TGTGCCAGCAGTGCCTGGGCTGCGACTGAAGCTTTCTTT
>TRBV6-5|.|.|TRBJ1-1
CASSRGNTEAFF
TGTGCCAGTTCACGGGGAAACACTGAAGCTTTCTTT
>TRBV18|.|.|TRBJ2-2
CASSPPRRSTGELFF
TGTGCCAGCTCCCCACCGAGGAGGTCCACCGGGGAGCTGTTTTTT
>TRBV6-5|.|.|TRBJ1-2
CASSYVGDPNFYGYTF
TGTGCCAGCAGTTACGTGGGCGACCCGAACTTCTATGGCTACACCTTC
>TRBV28|.|TRBD1|TRBJ1-4
CASSWEQGPGEKLFF
TGTGCCAGCAGTTGGGAACAGGGGCCTGGTGAAAAACTGTTTTTT
>TRBV7-9|.|.|TRBJ1-3
CASSLAGVAGNTIYF
TGTGCCAGCAGCTTAGCCGGGGTGGCTGGAAACACCATATATTTT
>TRBV5-1|.|.|TRBJ1-6
CASSHAQGKSPLHF
TGCGCCAGCAGCCACGCACAGGGAAAATCACCCCTCCACTTT
>TRBV20-1|.|.|TRBJ2-2
CSASRGFTNTGELFF
TGCAGTGCTAGTAGGGGGTTTACGAACACCGGGGAGCTGTTTTTT
>TRBV28|.|.|TRBJ1-2
CASGGPNYGYTF
TGTGCCAGCGGCGGTCCTAACTATGGCTACACCTTC
>TRBV7-8|.|.|TRBJ1-2
CASSLVPHPDGYTF
TGTGCCAGCAGCTTAGTACCCCATCCGGATGGCTACACCTTC
>TRBV30|once|.|TRBJ1-1
CAWSQQAEAFF
TGTGCCTGGAGCCAGCAGGCAGAAGCTTTCTTT
>TRBV12-5|.|.|TRBJ1-6
CASGKDSLTSPLHF
TGTGCTAGTGGCAAGGACAGTTTGACTTCACCCCTCCACTTT
>TRBV12-5|.|TRBD1|TRBJ1-6
CAMDTGGVNSPLHF
TGTGCTATGGACACAGGGGGAGTTAATTCACCCCTCCACTTT
>TRBV5-1|.|TRBD2|TRBJ2-5
CASSFDGGVSQETQYF
TGCGCCAGCAGCTTTGACGGGGGGGTTTCCCAAGAGACCCAGTACTTC
>TRBV15|once|.|TRBJ1-3
CATSRGGGGNTIYF
TGTGCCACCAGCAGAGGCGGAGGGGGAAACACCATATATTTT
>TRBV5-1|.|.|TRBJ1-2
CASSSAGAYYGYTF
TGCGCCAGCAGCTCCGCTGGGGCCTACTATGGCTACACCTTC
>TRBV28|once|TRBD1|TRBJ2-7
CASGKDRAGEYEQYF
TGTGCCAGCGGTAAGGACAGGGCCGGCGAATACGAGCAGTACTTC
>TRBV5-8|.|TRBD1|TRBJ1-4
CASSGPRDRGFEKLFF
TGTGCCAGCAGCGGACCCCGGGACAGGGGATTTGAAAAACTGTTTTTT
>TRBV2|once|.|TRBJ1-2
CAGNRANYGYTF
TGTGCCGGCAACAGGGCCAACTATGGCTACACCTTC
>TRBV10-2|.|TRBD1|TRBJ1-2
CASSALNRDRVNGYTF
TGCGCCAGCAGTGCCTTAAACCGGGACAGGGTGAATGGCTACACCTTC
>TRBV7-7|.|.|TRBJ2-5
CASSSLKGQETQYF
TGTGCTAGCAGCTCTCTAAAGGGGCAGGAGACCCAGTACTTC
>TRBV2|.|.|TRBJ1-3
CASMPTVSGNTIYF
TGTGCCAGCATGCCGACAGTCTCTGGAAACACCATATATTTT
>TRBV7-9|.|.|TRBJ1-3
CASSLAGSAGNTIYF
TGTGCCAGCAGCTTAGCCGGGTCTGCTGGAAACACCATATATTTT
>TRBV29-1|.|.|TRBJ1-2
CSVLGDTLLYGYTF
TGCAGCGTTCTAGGGGACACCCTCCTCTATGGCTACACCTTC
>TRBV11-2|.|TRBD2|TRBJ2-1
CASSLARGGGNEQFF
TGTGCCAGCAGCTTAGCACGCGGGGGGGGGAATGAGCAGTTCTTC
>TRBV15|.|.|TRBJ1-5
CATSRPYQPQHF
TGTGCCACCAGCAGACCTTATCAGCCCCAGCATTTT
>TRBV11-2|.|.|TRBJ2-3
CASSFGAADTQYF
TGTGCCAGCAGCTTTGGAGCGGCAGATACGCAGTATTTT
>TRBV2|.|.|TRBJ2-7
CASETTDLLPGEQYF
TGTGCCAGCGAGACTACAGATCTTCTACCTGGCGAGCAGTACTTC
>TRBV27|once|.|TRBJ1-2
CASSFDRTYGYTF
TGTGCCAGCAGTTTTGACAGAACCTATGGCTACACCTTC
>TRBV5-4|few|TRBD2|TRBJ2-3
CASSLDRPGGADTQYF
TGTGCCAGCAGCTTGGATAGGCCCGGGGGGGCAGATACGCAGTATTTT
>TRBV6-5|.|TRBD1|TRBJ2-1
CASSRDRYNEQFF
TGTGCCAGCAGCCGGGACAGGTACAATGAGCAGTTCTTC
>TRBV21-1|.|.|TRBJ1-2
CASSSRQGSRYTF
TGTGCCAGCAGCTCCCGACAGGGGTCGCGCTACACCTTC
>TRBV10-3|.|TRBD1|TRBJ1-2
CAIRTDRGDYGYTF
TGTGCCATCAGGACGGACAGGGGGGACTATGGCTACACCTTC
>TRBV30|.|.|TRBJ1-6
CAWSVGAVARGNSPLHF
TGTGCCTGGAGTGTAGGGGCCGTGGCCCGAGGCAATTCACCCCTCCACTTT